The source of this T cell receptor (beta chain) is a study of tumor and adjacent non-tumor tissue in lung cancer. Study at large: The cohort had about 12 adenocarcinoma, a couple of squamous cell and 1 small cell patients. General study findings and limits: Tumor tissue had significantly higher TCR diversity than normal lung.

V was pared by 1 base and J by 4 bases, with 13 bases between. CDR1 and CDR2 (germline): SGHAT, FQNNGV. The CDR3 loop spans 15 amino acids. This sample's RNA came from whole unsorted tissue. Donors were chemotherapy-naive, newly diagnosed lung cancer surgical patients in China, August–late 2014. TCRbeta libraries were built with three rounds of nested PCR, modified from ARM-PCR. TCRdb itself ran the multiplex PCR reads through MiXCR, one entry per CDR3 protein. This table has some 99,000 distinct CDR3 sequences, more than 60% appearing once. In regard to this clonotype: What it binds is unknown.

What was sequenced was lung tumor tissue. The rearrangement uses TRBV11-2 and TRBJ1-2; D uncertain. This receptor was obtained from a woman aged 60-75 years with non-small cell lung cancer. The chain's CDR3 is CASSLVGLYPYGYTF. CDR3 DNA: TGTGCCAGCAGCTTAGTTGGCCTCTATCCCTATGGCTACACCTTC.